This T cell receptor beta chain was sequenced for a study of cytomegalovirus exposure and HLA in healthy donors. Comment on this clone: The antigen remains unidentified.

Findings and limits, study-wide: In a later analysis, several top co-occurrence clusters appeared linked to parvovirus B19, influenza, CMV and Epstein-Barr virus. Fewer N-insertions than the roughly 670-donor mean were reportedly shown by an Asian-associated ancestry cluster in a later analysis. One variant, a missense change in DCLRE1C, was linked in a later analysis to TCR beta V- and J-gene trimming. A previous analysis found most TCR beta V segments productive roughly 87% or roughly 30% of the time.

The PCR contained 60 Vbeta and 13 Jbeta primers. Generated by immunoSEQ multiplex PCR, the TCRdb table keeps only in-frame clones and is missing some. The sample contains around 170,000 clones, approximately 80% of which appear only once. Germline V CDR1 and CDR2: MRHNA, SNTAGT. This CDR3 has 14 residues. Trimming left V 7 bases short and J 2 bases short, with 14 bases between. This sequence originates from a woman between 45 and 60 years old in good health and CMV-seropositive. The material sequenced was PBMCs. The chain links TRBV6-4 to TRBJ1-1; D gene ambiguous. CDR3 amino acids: CASTPDIRNTEAFF. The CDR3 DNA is TGTGCCAGCACCCCCGACATAAGAAACACTGAAGCTTTCTTT.